The 2 T cell receptor beta chains below were found in one sample sequenced in a study of persistence of HIV-infected CD4 T cells. The stimulus was an HIV-1 Gag 15-mer peptide pool, 0.85 to 1 ug/peptide/mL. CD40L-negative CD69-negative CD45RO-high memory CD4+ T cells were sorted as populations depleted of antigen-responding cells. For these receptors, no antigen is known. The immunoSEQ assay was version 4, run in survey mode. The method was immunoSEQ multiplex PCR; TCRdb's version includes in-frame clones alone and lacks a portion of them. The sample includes about 36,000 clones, 80% to 85% of them seen just once. Sequences were derived from cultured CD4+ T cells from PBMCs, sampled from a patient who received antiretroviral therapy. Source of these receptors: an adult with HIV. The donor label of this sample is uncertain.

This chain joins TRBV12-3 or TRBV12-4 and TRBJ2-5; D is possibly TRBD1 (5 bases). The CDR3 runs 11 residues. V was trimmed by 1 base and J by 10 bases, leaving 7 bases between them. CDR3: CASSLGQGQYF. As DNA, the CDR3 is TGTGCCAGCAGTTTAGGGCAGGGCCAGTACTTC.

This chain links TRBV9 with TRBJ2-3; weak D call: TRBD2 (6 bases). This CDR3 comprises 16 residues. Trimming shortened V by 4 bases and J by 5 bases, and 20 bases separated the two germline ends. The germline V gene has CDR1 SGDLS and CDR2 YYNGEE. The CDR3 loop is CASSSLTRMGLDTQYF. CDR3 DNA sequence: TGTGCCAGCAGCTCCCTGACTAGGATGGGATTAGATACGCAGTATTTT.